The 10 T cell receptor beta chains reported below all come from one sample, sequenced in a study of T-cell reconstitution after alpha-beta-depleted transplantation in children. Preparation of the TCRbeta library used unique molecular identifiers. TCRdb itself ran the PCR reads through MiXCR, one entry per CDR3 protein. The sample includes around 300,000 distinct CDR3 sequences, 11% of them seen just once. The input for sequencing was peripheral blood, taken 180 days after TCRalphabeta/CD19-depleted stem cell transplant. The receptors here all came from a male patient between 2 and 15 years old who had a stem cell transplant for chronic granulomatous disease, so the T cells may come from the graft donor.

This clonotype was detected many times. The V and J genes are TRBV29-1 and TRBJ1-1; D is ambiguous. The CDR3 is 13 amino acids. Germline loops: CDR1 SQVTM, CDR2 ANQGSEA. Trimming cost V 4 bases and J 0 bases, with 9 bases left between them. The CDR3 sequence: CSVGGRMNTEAFF. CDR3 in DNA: TGCAGCGTTGGTGGGAGGATGAACACTGAAGCTTTCTTT.

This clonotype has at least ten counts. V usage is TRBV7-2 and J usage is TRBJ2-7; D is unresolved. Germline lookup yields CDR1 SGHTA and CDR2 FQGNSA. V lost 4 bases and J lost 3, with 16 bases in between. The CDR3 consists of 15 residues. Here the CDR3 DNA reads TGTGCCAGCAGCTCTTACGGAACTTCCAACTACGAGCAGTACTTC. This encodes CASSSYGTSNYEQYF.

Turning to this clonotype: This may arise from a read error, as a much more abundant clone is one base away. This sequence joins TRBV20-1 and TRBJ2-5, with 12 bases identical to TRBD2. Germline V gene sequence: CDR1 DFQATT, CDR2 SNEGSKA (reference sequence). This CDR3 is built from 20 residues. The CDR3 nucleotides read TGCTGTGCTAGAGTGGGGGGGTTTTCTAGCGGGAGGGACCACCAAGAGACCCAGTACTTC. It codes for CCARVGGFSSGRDHQETQYF.

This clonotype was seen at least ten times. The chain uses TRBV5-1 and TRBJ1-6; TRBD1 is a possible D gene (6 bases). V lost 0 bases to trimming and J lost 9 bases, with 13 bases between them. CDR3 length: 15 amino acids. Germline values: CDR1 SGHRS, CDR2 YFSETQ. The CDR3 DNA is TGCGCCAGCAGCTTGGCAGGGGTAGGACGTTCACCCCTCCACTTT. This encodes CASSLAGVGRSPLHF.

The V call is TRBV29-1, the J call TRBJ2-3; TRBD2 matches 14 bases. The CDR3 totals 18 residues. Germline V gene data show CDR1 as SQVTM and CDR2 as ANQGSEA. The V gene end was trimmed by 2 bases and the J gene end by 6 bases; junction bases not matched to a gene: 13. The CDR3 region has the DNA TGCAGCGTTGAATCGGGGACTAGCGGGAGCTTGTGGGGCGATACGCAGTATTTT. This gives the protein CSVESGTSGSLWGDTQYF.

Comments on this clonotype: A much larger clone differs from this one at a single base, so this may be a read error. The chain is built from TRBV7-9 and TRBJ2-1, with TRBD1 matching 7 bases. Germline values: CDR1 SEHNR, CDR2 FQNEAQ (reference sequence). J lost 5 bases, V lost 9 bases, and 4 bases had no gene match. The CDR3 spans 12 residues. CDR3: CARRGRHNEQFF. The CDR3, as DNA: TGTGCCAGGAGGGGGCGACACAATGAGCAGTTCTTC.

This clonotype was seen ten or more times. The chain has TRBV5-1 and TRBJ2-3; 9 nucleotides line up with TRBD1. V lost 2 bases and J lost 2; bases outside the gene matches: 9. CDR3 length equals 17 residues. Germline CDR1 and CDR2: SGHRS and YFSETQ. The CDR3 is CASSLLRDRVFTDTQYF. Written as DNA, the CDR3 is TGCGCCAGCAGCTTACTTCGGGACAGGGTCTTCACAGATACGCAGTATTTT. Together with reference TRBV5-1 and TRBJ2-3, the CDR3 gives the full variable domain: KAGVTQTPRYLIKTRGQQVTLSCSPISGHRSVSWYQQTPGQGLQFLFEYFSETQRNKGNFPGRFSGRQFSNSRSEMNVSTLELGDSALYLCASSLLRDRVFTDTQYFGPGTRLTVL.

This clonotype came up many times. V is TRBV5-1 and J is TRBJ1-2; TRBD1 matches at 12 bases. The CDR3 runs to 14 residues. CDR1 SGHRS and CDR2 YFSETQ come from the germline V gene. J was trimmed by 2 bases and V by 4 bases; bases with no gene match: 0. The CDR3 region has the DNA TGCGCCAGCAGCGGGACAGGGGGCAACTATGGCTACACCTTC. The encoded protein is CASSGTGGNYGYTF.

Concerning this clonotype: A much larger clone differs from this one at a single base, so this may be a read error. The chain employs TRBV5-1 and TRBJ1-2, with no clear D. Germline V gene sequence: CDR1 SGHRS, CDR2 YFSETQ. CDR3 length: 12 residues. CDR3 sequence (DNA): TGCGCCAGCAGCTTGGAAGGAACTGGCTACCCCTTC. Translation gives CASSLEGTGYPF.

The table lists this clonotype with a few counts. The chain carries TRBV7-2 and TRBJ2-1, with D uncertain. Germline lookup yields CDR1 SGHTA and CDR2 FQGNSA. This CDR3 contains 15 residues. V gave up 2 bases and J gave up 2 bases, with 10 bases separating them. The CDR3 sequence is CASSLISPPYNEQFF. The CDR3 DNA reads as TGTGCCAGCAGCTTAATTAGTCCCCCCTACAATGAGCAGTTCTTC. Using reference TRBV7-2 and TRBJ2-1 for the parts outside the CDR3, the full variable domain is GAGVSQSPSNKVTEKGKDVELRCDPISGHTALYWYRQSLGQGLEFLIYFQGNSAPDKSGLPSDRFSAERTGGSVSTLTIQRTQQEDSAVYLCASSLISPPYNEQFFGPGTRLTVL.